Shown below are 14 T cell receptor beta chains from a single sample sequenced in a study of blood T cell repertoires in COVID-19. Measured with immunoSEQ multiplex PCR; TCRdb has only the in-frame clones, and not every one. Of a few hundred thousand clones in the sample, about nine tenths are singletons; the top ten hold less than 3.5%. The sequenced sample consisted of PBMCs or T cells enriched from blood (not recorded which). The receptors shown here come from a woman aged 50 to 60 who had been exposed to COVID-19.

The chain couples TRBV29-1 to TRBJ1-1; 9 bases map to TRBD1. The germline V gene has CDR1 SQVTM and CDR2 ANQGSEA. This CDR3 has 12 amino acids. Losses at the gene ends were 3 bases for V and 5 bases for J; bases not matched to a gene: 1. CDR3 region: CSVEDRGTEAFF. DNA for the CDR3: TGCAGCGTTGAGGACAGGGGAACTGAAGCTTTCTTT.

The CDR3 DNA reads as TGTGCCAGCAGTTTGACAGGGCGGGCTTTCTTT. It yields the protein CASSLTGRAFF. This chain uses TRBV28 with TRBJ1-1; 7 positions agree with TRBD1. The CDR3 contains 11 residues. In germline, CDR1 is MDHEN, CDR2 SYDVKM. J lost 11 bases, V lost 3 bases, and 3 bases had no gene match.

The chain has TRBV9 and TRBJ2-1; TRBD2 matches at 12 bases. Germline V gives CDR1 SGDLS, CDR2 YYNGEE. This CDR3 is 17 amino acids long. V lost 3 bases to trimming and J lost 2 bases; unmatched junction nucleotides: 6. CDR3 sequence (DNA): TGTGCCAGCAGCGCTAGCGGGGGGGAGAGCCCCTACAATGAGCAGTTCTTC. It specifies CASSASGGESPYNEQFF.

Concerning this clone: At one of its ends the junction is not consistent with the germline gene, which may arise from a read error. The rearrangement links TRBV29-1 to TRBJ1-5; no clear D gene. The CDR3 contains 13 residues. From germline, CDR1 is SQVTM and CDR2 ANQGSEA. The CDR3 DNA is TGCAGCGTTCAAGATAATAGCAATCAGCCCCAGCATTTT. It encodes CSVQDNSNQPQHF.

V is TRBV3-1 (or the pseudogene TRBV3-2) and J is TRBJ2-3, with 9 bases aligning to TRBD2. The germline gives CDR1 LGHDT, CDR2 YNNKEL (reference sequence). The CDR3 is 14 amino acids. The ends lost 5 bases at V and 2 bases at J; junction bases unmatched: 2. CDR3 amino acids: CASSSGGITDTQYF. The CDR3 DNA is TGTGCCAGCAGCAGCGGGGGGATCACAGATACGCAGTATTTT.

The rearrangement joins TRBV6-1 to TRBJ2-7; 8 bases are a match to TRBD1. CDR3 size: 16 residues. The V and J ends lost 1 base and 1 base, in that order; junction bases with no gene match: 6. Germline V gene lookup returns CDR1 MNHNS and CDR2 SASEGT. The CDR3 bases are TGTGCCAGCAGTGAAGTATCGACAGGGGCGTCCTACGAGCAGTACTTC. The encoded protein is CASSEVSTGASYEQYF.

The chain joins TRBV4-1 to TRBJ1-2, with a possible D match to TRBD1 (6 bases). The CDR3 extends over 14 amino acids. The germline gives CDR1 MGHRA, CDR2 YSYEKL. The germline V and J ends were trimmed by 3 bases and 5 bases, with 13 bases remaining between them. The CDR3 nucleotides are TGCGCCAGCAGCCAGGCAGGGGCAAAGTATGGCTACACCTTC. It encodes CASSQAGAKYGYTF.

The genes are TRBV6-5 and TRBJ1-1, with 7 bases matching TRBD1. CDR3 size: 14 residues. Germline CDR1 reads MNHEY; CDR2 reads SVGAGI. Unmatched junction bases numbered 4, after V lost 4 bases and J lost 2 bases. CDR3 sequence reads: CASSLDRTNTEAFF. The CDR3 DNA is TGTGCCAGCAGTTTGGACAGGACAAACACTGAAGCTTTCTTT.

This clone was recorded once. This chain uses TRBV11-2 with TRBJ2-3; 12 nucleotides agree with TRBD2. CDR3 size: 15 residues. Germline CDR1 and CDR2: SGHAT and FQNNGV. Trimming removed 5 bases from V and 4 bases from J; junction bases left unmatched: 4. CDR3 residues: CASSTPSGGADTQYF. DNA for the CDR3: TGTGCCAGCAGCACCCCTAGCGGGGGGGCAGATACGCAGTATTTT.

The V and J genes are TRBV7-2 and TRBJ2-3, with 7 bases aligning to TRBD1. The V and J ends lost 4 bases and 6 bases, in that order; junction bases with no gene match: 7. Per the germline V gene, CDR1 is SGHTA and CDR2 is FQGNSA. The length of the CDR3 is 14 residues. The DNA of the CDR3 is TGTGCCAGCAGCTCCACAGGGGCAATGGATACGCAGTATTTT. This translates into CASSSTGAMDTQYF.

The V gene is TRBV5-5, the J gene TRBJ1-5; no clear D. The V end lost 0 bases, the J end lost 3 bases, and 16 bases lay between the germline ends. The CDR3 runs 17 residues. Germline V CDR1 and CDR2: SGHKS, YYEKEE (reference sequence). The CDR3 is CASSLVPGGGNNQPQHF. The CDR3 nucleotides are TGTGCCAGCAGCTTGGTTCCAGGAGGAGGGAACAATCAGCCCCAGCATTTT.

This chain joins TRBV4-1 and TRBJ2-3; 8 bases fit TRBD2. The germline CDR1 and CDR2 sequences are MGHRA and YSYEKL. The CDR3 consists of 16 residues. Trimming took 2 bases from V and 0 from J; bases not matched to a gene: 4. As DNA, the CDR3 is TGCGCCAGCAGCCAAATGGCTAGCGGGAGCACAGATACGCAGTATTTT. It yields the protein CASSQMASGSTDTQYF.

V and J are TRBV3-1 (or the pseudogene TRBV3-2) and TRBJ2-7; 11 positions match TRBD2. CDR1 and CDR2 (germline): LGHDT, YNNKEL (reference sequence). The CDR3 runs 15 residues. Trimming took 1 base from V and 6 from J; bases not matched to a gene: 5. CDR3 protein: CASSQALAGGSEQYF. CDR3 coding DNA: TGTGCCAGCAGCCAAGCGCTAGCGGGGGGAAGCGAGCAGTACTTC.

The chain's CDR3 is CASSFSAQYGYTF. The CDR3 DNA is TGTGCCAGCAGTTTTAGCGCACAGTATGGCTACACCTTC. The chain employs TRBV7-2 and TRBJ1-2; no clear D gene. The germline V gene encodes CDR1 SGHTA and CDR2 FQGNSA. The CDR3 extends over 13 amino acids. V was trimmed by 6 bases and J by 5 bases, leaving 13 bases between them.